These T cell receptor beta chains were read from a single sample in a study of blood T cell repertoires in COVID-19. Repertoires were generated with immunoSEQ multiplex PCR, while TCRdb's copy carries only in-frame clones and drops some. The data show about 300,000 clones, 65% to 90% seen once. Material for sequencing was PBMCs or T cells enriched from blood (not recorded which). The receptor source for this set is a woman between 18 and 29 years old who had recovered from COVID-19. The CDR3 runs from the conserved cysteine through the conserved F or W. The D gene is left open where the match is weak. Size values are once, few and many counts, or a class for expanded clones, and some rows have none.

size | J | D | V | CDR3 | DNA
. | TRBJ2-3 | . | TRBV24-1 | CATEGASGDTQYF | TGTGCCACCGAGGGGGCTAGCGGGGATACGCAGTATTTT
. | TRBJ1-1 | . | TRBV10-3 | CAISVSSGKERNTEAFF | TGTGCCATCAGTGTTAGTTCGGGGAAGGAGAGAAACACTGAAGCTTTCTTT
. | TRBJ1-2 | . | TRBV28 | CASSLFQVRDMHYGYTF | TGTGCCAGCAGTTTATTCCAGGTCCGAGATATGCACTATGGCTACACCTTC
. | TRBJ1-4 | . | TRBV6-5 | CAIRGGGSEKLFF | TGTGCCATCAGGGGCGGGGGTAGTGAAAAACTGTTTTTT
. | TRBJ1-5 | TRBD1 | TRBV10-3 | CAISEGQGALQPQHF | TGTGCCATCAGTGAGGGACAGGGGGCCTTGCAGCCCCAGCATTTT
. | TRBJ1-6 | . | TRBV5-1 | CASSVFRGFSSPLHF | TGCGCCAGCAGCGTCTTCAGGGGATTCAGTTCACCCCTCCACTTT
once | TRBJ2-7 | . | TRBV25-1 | CASSESGTLYEQYF | TGTGCCAGCAGTGAATCAGGGACTCTCTACGAGCAGTACTTC
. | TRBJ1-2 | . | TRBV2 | CASRTGHYGYTF | TGTGCCAGCAGGACAGGACACTATGGCTACACCTTC
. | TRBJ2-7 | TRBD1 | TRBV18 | CASSLGQGSSYEQYF | TGTGCCAGCTCACTCGGACAGGGAAGTTCCTACGAGCAGTACTTC
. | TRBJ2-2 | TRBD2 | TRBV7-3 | CASSYRSGANTGELFF | TGTGCCAGCAGCTACAGAAGCGGGGCGAACACCGGGGAGCTGTTTTTT
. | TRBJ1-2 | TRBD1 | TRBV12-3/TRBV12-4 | CASSLDREGYTF | TGTGCCAGCTCCCTAGACAGGGAAGGCTACACCTTC
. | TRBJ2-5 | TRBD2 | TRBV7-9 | CASSPTSGGAGGTQYF | TGTGCCAGCAGCCCGACTAGCGGGGGAGCCGGGGGGACCCAGTACTTC
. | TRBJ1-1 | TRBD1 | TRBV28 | CASSGQGLEAFF | TGTGCCAGCAGTGGACAGGGGCTCGAAGCTTTCTTT
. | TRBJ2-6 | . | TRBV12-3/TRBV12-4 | CASSSSGANVLTF | TGTGCCAGCAGTTCATCTGGGGCCAACGTCCTGACTTTC
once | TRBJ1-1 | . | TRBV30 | CAGIRTATGMNTEAFF | TGTGCCGGAATAAGGACGGCCACGGGGATGAACACTGAAGCTTTCTTT
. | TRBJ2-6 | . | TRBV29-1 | CSVNGLSGANVLTF | TGCAGCGTTAACGGACTATCTGGGGCCAACGTCCTGACTTTC
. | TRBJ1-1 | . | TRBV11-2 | CASSPGRNTEAFF | TGTGCCAGCAGCCCGGGAAGAAACACTGAAGCTTTCTTT
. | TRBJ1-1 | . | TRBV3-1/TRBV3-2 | CASSQGMGGTEAFF | TGTGCCAGCAGCCAAGGGATGGGGGGCACTGAAGCTTTCTTT
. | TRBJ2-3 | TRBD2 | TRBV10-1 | CASQPSGGADTQYF | TGCGCCAGCCAGCCTAGCGGGGGGGCAGATACGCAGTATTTT
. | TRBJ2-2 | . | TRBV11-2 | CASSRITGLGTGELFF | TGTGCCAGCAGCCGAATCACAGGGCTGGGAACCGGGGAGCTGTTTTTT
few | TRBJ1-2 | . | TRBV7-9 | CASSLDETEGRYTF | TGTGCCAGCAGCTTAGATGAGACAGAAGGGCGCTACACCTTC
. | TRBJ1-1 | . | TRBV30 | CAWSQGGSTEAFF | TGTGCCTGGAGTCAAGGGGGAAGCACTGAAGCTTTCTTT
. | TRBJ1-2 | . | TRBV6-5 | CASRPLEDFYGYTF | TGTGCCAGCAGACCCCTGGAGGACTTCTATGGCTACACCTTC
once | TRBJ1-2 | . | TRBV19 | CASRTVNYGYTF | TGTGCCAGTAGGACAGTCAACTATGGCTACACCTTC
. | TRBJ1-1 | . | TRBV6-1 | CASSEPGLNTEAFF | TGTGCCAGCAGTGAACCAGGGCTGAACACTGAAGCTTTCTTT
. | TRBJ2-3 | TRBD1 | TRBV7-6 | CASSSDRRQYF | TGTGCCAGCAGCTCGGACAGGAGGCAGTATTTT
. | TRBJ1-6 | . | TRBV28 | CASRRLERNSPLHF | TGTGCCAGCAGACGTCTTGAGAGGAATTCACCCCTCCACTTT
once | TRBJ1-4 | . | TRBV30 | CAISGLSNEKLFF | TGTGCGATCAGCGGGCTATCTAATGAAAAACTGTTTTTT
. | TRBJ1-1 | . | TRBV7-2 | CASSLKQLNTEAFF | TGTGCCAGCAGCTTAAAACAGTTGAACACTGAAGCTTTCTTT
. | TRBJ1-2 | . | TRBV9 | CASSVSGFVRYTF | TGTGCCAGCAGCGTATCAGGGTTTGTGAGGTACACCTTC
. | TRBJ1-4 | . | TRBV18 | CASSPVEGIEKLFF | TGTGCCAGCTCACCGGTGGAGGGAATTGAAAAACTGTTTTTT
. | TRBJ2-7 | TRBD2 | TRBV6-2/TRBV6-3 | CASSYSWTSGRYEQYF | TGTGCCAGCAGTTACTCATGGACTAGCGGGAGGTACGAGCAGTACTTC
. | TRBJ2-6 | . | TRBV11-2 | CASSLGLTGANVLTF | TGTGCCAGCAGCTTAGGGCTGACTGGGGCCAACGTCCTGACTTTC
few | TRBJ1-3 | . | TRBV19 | CASSVSGVSGNTIYF | TGTGCCAGTAGTGTCTCAGGTGTCTCTGGAAACACCATATATTTT
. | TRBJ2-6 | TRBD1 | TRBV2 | CASSQDRALRRVANVLTF | TGTGCCAGCAGTCAGGACAGGGCCCTTCGTCGTGTGGCCAACGTCCTGACTTTC
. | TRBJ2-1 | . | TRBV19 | CASSRGGGSYNEQFF | TGTGCCAGTAGTAGAGGGGGGGGATCCTACAATGAGCAGTTCTTC
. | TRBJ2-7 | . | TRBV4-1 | CASSQGHQRKTYEQYF | TGCGCCAGCAGCCAGGGTCATCAGCGGAAGACTTACGAGCAGTACTTC
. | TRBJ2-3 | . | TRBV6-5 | CASSPRVTDTQYF | TGTGCCAGCAGTCCGAGGGTTACAGATACGCAGTATTTT
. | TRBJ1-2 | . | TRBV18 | CASSPAVNRVVGGYTF | TGTGCCAGCTCACCGGCTGTGAACAGGGTAGTAGGCGGCTACACCTTC
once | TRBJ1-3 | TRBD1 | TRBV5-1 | CASSPGTTGSGNTIYF | TGCGCCAGCAGCCCAGGGACGACAGGGTCAGGAAACACCATATATTTT
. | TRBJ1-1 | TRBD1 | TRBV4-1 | CASSQLGGQGTEAFF | TGCGCCAGCAGCCAATTAGGGGGACAGGGGACTGAAGCTTTCTTT
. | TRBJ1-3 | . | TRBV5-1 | CASSLGPVTGNTIYF | TGCGCCAGCAGCTTGGGTCCCGTTACTGGAAACACCATATATTTT
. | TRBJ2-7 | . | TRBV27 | CASTSTWASNEQYF | TGTGCCAGCACTTCAACATGGGCCAGTAATGAGCAGTACTTC
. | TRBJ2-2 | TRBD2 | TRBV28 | CASSLAGAGRTGELFF | TGTGCCAGCAGTTTGGCGGGAGCGGGAAGGACCGGGGAGCTGTTTTTT
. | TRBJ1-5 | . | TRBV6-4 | CASSDSGRLVGNQPQHF | TGTGCCAGCAGTGACTCCGGCAGGTTAGTGGGCAATCAGCCCCAGCATTTT
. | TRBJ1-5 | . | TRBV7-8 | CASSFSSGAGRNQPQHF | TGTGCCAGCAGCTTCAGTTCAGGGGCCGGTCGCAATCAGCCCCAGCATTTT